This T cell receptor (beta chain) was captured by sequencing in a study of response to subunit inactivated influenza vaccine. Germline CDR1 is SQVTM and CDR2 is ANQGSEA. CDR3 length equals 15 residues. The V and J ends lost 0 bases and 3 bases respectively, with 15 bases between them. TCRdb redid the calling of the RT-PCR reads with MiXCR, one entry per CDR3 protein. The sample lists some 150,000 distinct CDR3 sequences; 10% to 15% were seen once. The sample was also reused in another study, on T cells expressing NK-cell markers. In that study: As the method of synthesis, 5'RACE template switching with UMIs yielded TCR beta cDNA.

The sequence was collected from a man aged 45-65 years who received an inactivated influenza vaccine. The sequences come from CD8+ T cells sorted from PBMCs, collected 11 to 12 days after vaccination. The gene calls are TRBV29-1 and TRBJ2-7, with a tentative D call TRBD2 (6 bases). CDR3: CSVEDTGTENYEQYF. CDR3 bases: TGCAGCGTTGAAGATACCGGGACTGAAAACTACGAGCAGTACTTC.